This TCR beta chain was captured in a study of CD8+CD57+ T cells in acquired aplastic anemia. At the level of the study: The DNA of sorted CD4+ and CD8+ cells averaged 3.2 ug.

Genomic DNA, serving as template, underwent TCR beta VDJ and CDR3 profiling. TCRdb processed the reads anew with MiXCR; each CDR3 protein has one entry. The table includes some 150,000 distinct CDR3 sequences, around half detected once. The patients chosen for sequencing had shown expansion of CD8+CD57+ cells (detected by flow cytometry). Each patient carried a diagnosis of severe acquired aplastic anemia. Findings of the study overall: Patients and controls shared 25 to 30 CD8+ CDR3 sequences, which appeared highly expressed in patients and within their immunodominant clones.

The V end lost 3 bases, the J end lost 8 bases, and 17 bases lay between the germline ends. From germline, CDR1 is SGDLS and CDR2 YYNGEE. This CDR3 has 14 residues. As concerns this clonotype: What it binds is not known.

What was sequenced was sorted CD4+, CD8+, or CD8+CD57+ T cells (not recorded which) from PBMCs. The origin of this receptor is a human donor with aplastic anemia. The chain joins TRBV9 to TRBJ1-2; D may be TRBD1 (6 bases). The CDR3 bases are TGTGCCAGCAGCGACTTAGGACAGACTAGGGGCTACACCTTC. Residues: CASSDLGQTRGYTF.